The T cell receptor (beta chain) under discussion was sequenced for a study of T cell responses to AZD1222 COVID-19 vaccine. Study-wide results and limits: Most donors were white British and more were female, and clonal diversity was possibly underestimated. Spike-specific TCR depth and breadth grew after two AZD1222 doses.

Clones were read by immunoSEQ multiplex PCR, and TCRdb kept only the in-frame ones, dropping some. The table has about 140,000 clones, roughly nine tenths seen once; the top ten hold around 1.6%. With respect to this clone: Its antigen is not identified.

V lost 0 bases to trimming and J lost 3 bases, with 15 bases between them. The germline gives CDR1 LGHNA, CDR2 YNFKEQ. The CDR3 is 16 residues long. Sample: peripheral blood, taken on day 0 of AZD1222 vaccination. The clonotype originates from an adult in good health. The chain recombines TRBV4-2 with TRBJ2-7; tentative D call: TRBD1 (6 bases). The DNA for the CDR3 is TGTGCCAGCAGCCAAGATCAGGGGTTCTCCCACTACGAGCAGTACTTC. This codes for CASSQDQGFSHYEQYF.